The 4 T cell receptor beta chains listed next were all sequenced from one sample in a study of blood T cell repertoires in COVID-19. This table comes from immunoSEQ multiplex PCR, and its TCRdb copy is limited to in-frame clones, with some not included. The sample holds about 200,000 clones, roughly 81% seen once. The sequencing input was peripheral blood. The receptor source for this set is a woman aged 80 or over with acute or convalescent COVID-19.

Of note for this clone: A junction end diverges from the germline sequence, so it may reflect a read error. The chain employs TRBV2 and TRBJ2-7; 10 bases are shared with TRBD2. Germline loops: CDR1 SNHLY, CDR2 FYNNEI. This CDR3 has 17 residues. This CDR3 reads CASNDGGNRLVAGGQSF. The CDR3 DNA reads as TGTGCCAGCAATGATGGGGGTAACCGACTGGTAGCGGGAGGCCAGTCGTTC. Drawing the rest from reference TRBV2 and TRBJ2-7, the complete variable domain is EPEVTQTPSHQVTQMGQEVILRCVPISNHLYFYWYRQILGQKVEFLVSFYNNEISEKSEIFDDQFSVERPDGSNFTLKIRSTKLEDSAMYFCASNDGGNRLVAGGQSFGPGTRLTVT.

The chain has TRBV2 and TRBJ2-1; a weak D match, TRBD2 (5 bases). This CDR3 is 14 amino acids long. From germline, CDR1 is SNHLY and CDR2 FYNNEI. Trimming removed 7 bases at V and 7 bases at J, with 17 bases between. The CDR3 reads CASKGRQPGNEQFF. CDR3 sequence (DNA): TGTGCCAGCAAGGGCAGGCAGCCGGGGAATGAGCAGTTCTTC. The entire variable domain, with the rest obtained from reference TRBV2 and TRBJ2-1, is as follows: EPEVTQTPSHQVTQMGQEVILRCVPISNHLYFYWYRQILGQKVEFLVSFYNNEISEKSEIFDDQFSVERPDGSNFTLKIRSTKLEDSAMYFCASKGRQPGNEQFFGPGTRLTVL.

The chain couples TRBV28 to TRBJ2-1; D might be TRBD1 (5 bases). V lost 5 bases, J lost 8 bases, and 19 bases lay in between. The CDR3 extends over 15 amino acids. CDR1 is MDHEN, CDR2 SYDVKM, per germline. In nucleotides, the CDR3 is TGTGCCAGCAGTGAACGACAGTCTAGGGTGGATGAGCAGTTCTTC. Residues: CASSERQSRVDEQFF.

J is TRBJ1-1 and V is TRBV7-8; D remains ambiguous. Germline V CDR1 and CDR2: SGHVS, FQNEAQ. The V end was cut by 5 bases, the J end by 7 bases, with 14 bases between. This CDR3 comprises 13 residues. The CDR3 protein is CASSRSNQVEAFF. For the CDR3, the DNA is TGTGCCAGCAGCCGAAGCAATCAGGTTGAAGCTTTCTTT.